These T cell receptor beta chains were read from a single sample in a study of cytomegalovirus exposure and HLA in healthy donors. TCRdb's copy holds only in-frame clones and misses some; the assay was immunoSEQ multiplex PCR. The table includes roughly 130,000 clones, 82% detected once. The material sequenced was PBMCs. The origin of the receptors is a boy younger than 18 in good health and CMV-seronegative. Both conserved end residues are part of each CDR3. Each record gives: D gene, V gene, J gene, clone size, CDR3 protein, CDR3 DNA. A D gene is named only where the DNA matches it firmly. Clone size appears in some rows only: once, few, many, or a class for an expanded clone.

-	TRBV11-2	TRBJ1-4	few	CASRGAKEKLFF	TGTGCCAGCAGAGGGGCTAAGGAAAAACTGTTTTTT
-	TRBV30	TRBJ2-1	few	CAVEGQSDSNEQFF	TGTGCCGTAGAGGGACAATCAGATTCCAATGAGCAGTTCTTC
TRBD2	TRBV29-1	TRBJ2-1	once	CSVGGGLAGGNEQFF	TGCAGCGTTGGGGGGGGACTAGCGGGGGGGAATGAGCAGTTCTTC
TRBD1	TRBV6-1	TRBJ1-5	few	CASRGQGLRQPQHF	TGTGCCAGCAGAGGACAGGGGCTACGGCAGCCCCAGCATTTT
TRBD1	TRBV30	TRBJ2-5	-	CAWSWDRGETQYF	TGTGCCTGGAGTTGGGACAGGGGAGAGACCCAGTACTTC
-	TRBV6-1	TRBJ2-1	-	CASSEVGSDYARRFF	TGTGCCAGCAGTGAAGTAGGTAGCGACTACGCGAGACGGTTCTTC
-	TRBV21-1	TRBJ2-2	-	CASAFDCEDTGELFF	TGTGCCAGCGCTTTTGACTGCGAGGACACCGGGGAGCTGTTTTTT
-	TRBV19	TRBJ2-2	-	CASSIRGGSFTGELFF	TGTGCCAGTAGTATCCGAGGGGGTAGTTTCACCGGGGAGCTGTTTTTT
-	TRBV4-3	TRBJ2-1	few	CASSQDRSSYNEQFF	TGCGCCAGCAGCCAAGATCGTAGCTCCTACAATGAGCAGTTCTTC
TRBD2	TRBV27	TRBJ2-7	few	CASSLSGTSGSSYEQYF	TGTGCCAGCAGTTTATCAGGGACTAGCGGGAGCTCCTACGAGCAGTACTTC
-	TRBV25-1	TRBJ2-1	-	CASSDTPTRGRTDEQFF	TGTGCCAGCAGTGACACTCCCACCCGGGGGAGGACCGATGAGCAGTTCTTC
-	TRBV4-1	TRBJ2-7	few	CASSQDAGSEQYF	TGCGCCAGCAGCCAAGACGCGGGTTCCGAGCAGTACTTC
TRBD2	TRBV30	TRBJ2-1	-	CASASGGYNEQFF	TGTGCCTCTGCTAGCGGGGGCTACAATGAGCAGTTCTTC
-	TRBV7-9	TRBJ2-2	-	CASSSQGSFGELFF	TGTGCCAGCAGCTCCCAAGGGAGTTTTGGGGAGCTGTTTTTT
TRBD1	TRBV9	TRBJ2-1	-	CASSYLGGTGIYNEQFF	TGTGCCAGCAGCTACCTAGGTGGGACAGGGATCTACAATGAGCAGTTCTTC
TRBD1	TRBV2	TRBJ2-3	few	CASSLGQGGPDTQYF	TGTGCCAGCAGTTTGGGACAGGGGGGGCCAGATACGCAGTATTTT
-	TRBV21-1	TRBJ2-7	-	CASSKPALRQGLYEQYF	TGTGCCAGCAGCAAACCGGCTTTAAGGCAGGGGCTATACGAGCAGTACTTC
-	TRBV29-1	TRBJ2-7	once	CSVVARFSYEQYF	TGCAGCGTTGTGGCTAGATTTAGCTACGAGCAGTACTTC
TRBD1	TRBV18	TRBJ2-5	once	CASSVGTGGETQYF	TGTGCCAGCTCAGTCGGGACAGGAGGGGAGACCCAGTACTTC
-	TRBV30	TRBJ2-7	-	CAWSVGTFVYEQYF	TGTGCCTGGAGTGTAGGGACATTTGTCTACGAGCAGTACTTC
TRBD1	TRBV5-4	TRBJ1-1	-	CASSLQGWETEAFF	TGTGCCAGCAGCTTACAGGGGTGGGAGACTGAAGCTTTCTTT
TRBD2	TRBV15	TRBJ2-1	-	CATRTLQGLATYNEQFF	TGTGCCACCAGGACTCTCCAGGGACTAGCTACCTACAATGAGCAGTTCTTC
-	TRBV19	TRBJ1-2	-	CAKTGLGGYTF	TGTGCCAAAACAGGCCTCGGTGGCTACACCTTC
-	TRBV4-1	TRBJ1-4	-	CASSQGHQPREKLFF	TGCGCCAGCAGCCAAGGACACCAACCCCGCGAAAAACTGTTTTTT
-	TRBV4-2	TRBJ1-1	-	CASSQVRGMNTEAFF	TGTGCCAGCAGCCAAGTTCGAGGGATGAACACTGAAGCTTTCTTT
TRBD2	TRBV4-1	TRBJ2-7	-	CASSQVSGSFDEQYF	TGCGCCAGCAGCCAAGTTAGCGGGAGTTTTGACGAGCAGTACTTC